This TCR beta chain was identified during a study of CD8+ T cells in alopecia areata. With regard to this clone: The antigen is not known.

The CDR3 totals 15 residues. Germline V gives CDR1 MGHRA, CDR2 YSYEKL. The V and J ends lost 0 bases and 3 bases respectively, with 11 bases between them. Indicated treatment: oral pan-JAK inhibitor, 5-10 mg twice daily. Broader study findings: Compared with normal scalp, lesional scalp had higher clonality and more expanded CD8+ clones. The study found that many expanded lesional clones persisted in scalp and blood during tofacitinib. Only one nonresponder was present, which leaves the link between baseline CD8+ expansion and response uncertain.

Extracted RNA was reverse transcribed, and the resulting cDNA served as sequencing template. Sequenced by immunoSEQ multiplex PCR; TCRdb stores in-frame clones only, minus some. The table has some 110,000 clones, roughly three fifths seen once. The input for sequencing was CD8+ T cells sorted from blood, taken at week 24, from a patient treated with tofacitinib. The source is a human donor with alopecia areata. The chain links TRBV4-1 to TRBJ2-5; D uncertain. The CDR3 bases are TGCGCCAGCAGCCAAGAAGGGCGTTCCGAAGAGACCCAGTACTTC. This sequence encodes CASSQEGRSEETQYF.